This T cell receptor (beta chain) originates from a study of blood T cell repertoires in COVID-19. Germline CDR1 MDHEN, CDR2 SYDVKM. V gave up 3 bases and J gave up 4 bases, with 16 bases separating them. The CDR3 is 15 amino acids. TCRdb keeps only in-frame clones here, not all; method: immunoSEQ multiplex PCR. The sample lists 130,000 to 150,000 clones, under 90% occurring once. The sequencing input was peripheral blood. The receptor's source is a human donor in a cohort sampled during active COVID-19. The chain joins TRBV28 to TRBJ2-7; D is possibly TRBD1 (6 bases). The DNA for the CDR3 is TGTGCCAGCAGTTTGGGGACAAGGGTTCGATACGAGCAGTACTTC. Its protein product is CASSLGTRVRYEQYF.